A selection of T cell receptor beta chains follows, all from one sample in a study of T cells in Graves' hyperthyroidism and ophthalmopathy. One entry per CDR3 protein results from TCRdb running MiXCR on the multiplex PCR reads. This table holds some 600,000 distinct CDR3 sequences, approximately 14% found once. Sequencing was done on a sample of blood. These receptors were obtained from a woman aged 30 to 39 with Graves' hyperthyroidism that later progressed to Graves' ophthalmopathy. The CDR3 runs from the conserved cysteine through the conserved F or W. The D gene is left open where the match is weak. A clone size is listed for some rows: how often the clone was seen (once, few, many), or a class if it is expanded.

clone size	V gene	D gene	J gene	CDR3 protein	CDR3 DNA
few	TRBV6-4	TRBD1	TRBJ1-2	CASSADRGLLPANYGYTF	TGTGCCAGCAGCGCGGACAGGGGGCTTTTGCCAGCTAACTATGGCTACACCTTC
many	TRBV6-1	TRBD1	TRBJ1-3	CASNEIGTGESGNTIYF	TGTGCCAGCAACGAAATCGGGACAGGGGAATCTGGAAACACCATATATTTT
many	TRBV6-1	-	TRBJ1-1	CASSDLGLNTEAFF	TGTGCCAGCAGTGATCTGGGTTTGAACACTGAAGCTTTCTTT
-	TRBV24-1	TRBD1	TRBJ2-5	CATSDSDRASGQETQYF	TGTGCCACCAGTGATTCGGACAGGGCGAGTGGGCAAGAGACCCAGTACTTC
-	TRBV19	-	TRBJ2-5	CASSRSIQETQYF	TGTGCCAGTAGTAGGTCCATCCAAGAGACCCAGTACTTC
many	TRBV28	TRBD1	TRBJ2-7	CASSSQGVSYEQYF	TGTGCCAGCAGTTCCCAGGGGGTCTCCTACGAGCAGTACTTC
-	TRBV14	-	TRBJ1-1	CASSYIFGGPTEAFF	TGTGCCAGCAGCTACATATTCGGGGGGCCCACTGAAGCTTTCTTT
many	TRBV27	TRBD2	TRBJ2-1	CASSQRLAGGRSYNEQFF	TGTGCCAGCAGTCAGAGACTAGCGGGAGGGCGTAGCTACAATGAGCAGTTCTTC
-	TRBV5-1	-	TRBJ2-6	CASSLGEDSGANVLTF	TGCGCCAGCAGCCTTGGCGAGGACTCTGGGGCCAACGTCCTGACTTTC
few	TRBV7-8	TRBD1	TRBJ1-3	CASSLKRDSSGNTIYF	TGTGCCAGCAGCTTAAAAAGGGACAGCTCTGGAAACACCATATATTTT
-	TRBV20-1	-	TRBJ1-5	CSAIIQPGPRINQPQHF	TGCAGTGCTATTATACAACCGGGACCGCGTATCAATCAGCCCCAGCATTTT
few	TRBV9	-	TRBJ2-7	CASSVRGGLGEQYF	TGTGCCAGCAGCGTTAGGGGAGGACTCGGCGAGCAGTACTTC
few	TRBV20-1	-	TRBJ1-1	CSAKPSGLNTEAFF	TGCAGTGCTAAGCCCAGCGGTTTGAACACTGAAGCTTTCTTT
few	TRBV7-2	-	TRBJ2-7	CASNLLTAQYEQYF	TGTGCCAGCAATTTGCTTACAGCCCAATACGAGCAGTACTTC
many	TRBV6-2/TRBV6-3	-	TRBJ2-7	CASNSGHPSYEQYF	TGTGCCAGCAACTCGGGGCACCCATCCTACGAGCAGTACTTC
few	TRBV9	TRBD1	TRBJ2-1	CASSVAWTGEQFF	TGTGCCAGCAGCGTAGCCTGGACAGGTGAGCAGTTCTTC
many	TRBV12-5	TRBD1	TRBJ1-5	CASGQGALGNQPQHF	TGTGCTAGTGGACAGGGGGCTTTGGGCAATCAGCCCCAGCATTTT
many	TRBV2	-	TRBJ1-2	CASSEAGSVMAGGYTF	TGTGCCAGCAGTGAAGCGGGGAGCGTTATGGCGGGTGGCTACACCTTC
once	TRBV11-2	-	TRBJ2-3	CASSLAATGRTDTQYF	TGTGCCAGCAGCTTAGCAGCGACAGGGAGGACAGATACGCAGTATTTT
many	TRBV6-5	-	TRBJ1-1	CASSYRFQDTEAFF	TGTGCCAGCAGTTACCGGTTTCAGGACACTGAAGCTTTCTTT
-	TRBV4-1	-	TRBJ1-1	CASSQDGARMNTEAFF	TGCGCCAGCAGCCAAGATGGGGCCAGGATGAACACTGAAGCTTTCTTT
many	TRBV6-6	-	TRBJ1-1	CASSYSIAEGTQSEAFF	TGTGCCAGCAGTTACTCGATCGCGGAGGGGACTCAATCTGAAGCTTTCTTT
many	TRBV11-3	TRBD1	TRBJ2-3	CASSEDRGPSGTDTQYF	TGTGCCAGCAGCGAGGACAGGGGACCGTCGGGCACAGATACGCAGTATTTT
many	TRBV10-3	-	TRBJ2-3	CAISAGIGTDTQYF	TGTGCCATCAGTGCAGGTATAGGCACAGATACGCAGTATTTT
many	TRBV28	-	TRBJ1-1	CASITSRNTEAFF	TGTGCCAGCATCACTAGCAGGAACACTGAAGCTTTCTTT
many	TRBV9	-	TRBJ2-3	CASSVVSVTDTQYF	TGTGCCAGCAGCGTAGTTAGCGTCACAGATACGCAGTATTTT
few	TRBV12-3/TRBV12-4	-	TRBJ2-7	CASSTARGSYEQYF	TGTGCCAGCAGTACCGCCCGGGGCTCCTACGAGCAGTACTTC
-	TRBV20-1	TRBD2	TRBJ2-7	CSVLSGLAFYEQYF	TGCAGTGTCCTGTCGGGACTAGCATTCTACGAGCAGTACTTC
-	TRBV7-2	TRBD2	TRBJ2-1	CASSLKQAGDNEQFF	TGTGCCAGCAGCTTAAAACAGGCGGGGGACAATGAGCAGTTCTTC
few	TRBV20-1	TRBD2	TRBJ2-2	CSARDGTIESGELFF	TGCAGTGCTAGAGACGGGACTATTGAGTCCGGGGAGCTGTTTTTT
many	TRBV6-1	TRBD2	TRBJ2-4	CASRPPTSGSRNIQYF	TGTGCCAGCAGGCCCCCTACTAGCGGGAGTAGAAACATTCAGTACTTC
-	TRBV6-1	-	TRBJ1-2	CASMAGAANYGYTF	TGTGCCAGCATGGCAGGGGCTGCTAACTATGGCTACACCTTC
many	TRBV5-5	TRBD1	TRBJ1-1	CASSGTGTGLEAFF	TGTGCCAGCAGCGGAACCGGGACAGGGCTTGAAGCTTTCTTT
many	TRBV11-3	TRBD2	TRBJ2-1	CASSFLAGGPGEQFF	TGTGCCAGCAGCTTCCTAGCGGGAGGGCCGGGTGAGCAGTTCTTC
-	TRBV11-2	-	TRBJ2-7	CASSLMGSYEHYF	TGTGCCAGCAGCTTAATGGGGTCCTACGAGCACTACTTC
many	TRBV19	-	TRBJ2-5	CASSNGRLTEETQYF	TGTGCCAGTAGTAACGGGAGACTCACGGAGGAGACCCAGTACTTC
many	TRBV28	TRBD2	TRBJ2-7	CASLGGGAMYYEQYF	TGTGCCAGCCTCGGGGGGGGCGCGATGTACTACGAGCAGTACTTC
many	TRBV18	-	TRBJ2-6	CASSPSGTGGANVLTF	TGTGCCAGCTCACCATCCGGGACCGGGGGGGCCAACGTCCTGACTTTC
few	TRBV5-1	-	TRBJ2-3	CASSLVTEADTQYF	TGCGCCAGCAGCTTGGTGACAGAAGCAGATACGCAGTATTTT
-	TRBV6-2/TRBV6-3	TRBD1	TRBJ1-4	CASRLGQGSEKLFF	TGTGCCAGCAGACTTGGACAGGGGAGTGAAAAACTGTTTTTT